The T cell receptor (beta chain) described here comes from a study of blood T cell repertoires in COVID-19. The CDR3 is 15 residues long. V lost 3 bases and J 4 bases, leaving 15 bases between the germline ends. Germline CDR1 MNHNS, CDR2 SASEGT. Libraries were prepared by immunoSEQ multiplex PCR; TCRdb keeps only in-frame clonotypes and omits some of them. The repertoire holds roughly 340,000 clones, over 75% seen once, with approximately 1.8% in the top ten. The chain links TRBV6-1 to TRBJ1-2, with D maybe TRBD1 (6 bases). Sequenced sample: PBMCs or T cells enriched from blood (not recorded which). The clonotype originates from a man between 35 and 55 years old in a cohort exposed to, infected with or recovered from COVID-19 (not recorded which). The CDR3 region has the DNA TGTGCCAGCAGTGAGCCCCATGGGGGGGCCTATGGCTACACCTTC. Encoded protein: CASSEPHGGAYGYTF.